The 24 T cell receptor beta chains in this list originate from one sample, sequenced in a study of cytomegalovirus exposure and HLA in healthy donors. 13 Jbeta primers and 60 Vbeta primers were used for the PCR. TCRdb keeps only in-frame clones here, not all; method: immunoSEQ multiplex PCR. Of 220,000 or so clones listed, roughly 70% are singletons. The source material was PBMCs. Receptors were obtained from a woman under 40 in good health and CMV-seronegative.

This CDR3 reads CASSFHLVDEQFF. DNA for the CDR3: TGCGCCAGCAGCTTCCACTTAGTCGATGAGCAGTTCTTC. The chain employs TRBV5-1 and TRBJ2-1; D is undetermined. Germline CDR1 and CDR2: SGHRS and YFSETQ. Trimming pared 2 bases from V and 8 bases from J, leaving 11 bases between. There are 13 residues in the CDR3.

The chain combines TRBV4-1 with TRBJ2-7; D not resolved. The CDR3 consists of 13 residues. Per the germline V gene, CDR1 is MGHRA and CDR2 is YSYEKL. V was clipped by 0 bases and J by 3 bases, with 6 bases between them. The CDR3 DNA follows: TGCGCCAGCAGCCAAGATGGAGTCTACGAGCAGTACTTC. This sequence encodes CASSQDGVYEQYF.

This clone was recorded a few times. The gene calls are TRBV4-2 and TRBJ2-1; the match to TRBD2 covers 10 bases. This CDR3 is built from 18 residues. In germline, CDR1 is LGHNA, CDR2 YNFKEQ. V lost 5 bases, J lost 3 bases, and 13 bases stayed unmatched. As DNA, the CDR3 is TGTGCCAGCAGCTTAAACCCCACCGGGACTAGCGTCTACAATGAGCAGTTCTTC. It codes for CASSLNPTGTSVYNEQFF.

The chain is built from TRBV5-4 and TRBJ2-3, with TRBD2 matching over 8 bases. The CDR3 consists of 16 residues. Germline-derived CDR1 and CDR2 are SGHNT and YYREEE (reference sequence). After removal of 7 bases from V and 2 bases from J, the junction contained 12 bases not matched to a gene. CDR3 residues: CASSLRAGGPTDTQYF. CDR3 in DNA: TGTGCCAGCTCGTTAAGGGCGGGGGGCCCCACAGATACGCAGTATTTT.

In its sample, this clone was seen a few times. The V gene is TRBV14, the J gene TRBJ2-1; 8 nucleotides match TRBD1. Germline values: CDR1 SGHDN, CDR2 FVKESK. V gave up 4 bases and J gave up 7 bases; unmatched junction bases: 3. The CDR3 sequence is 13 residues long. As DNA, the CDR3 is TGTGCCAGCAGCCGCTACAGGGGGAATGAGCAGTTCTTC. Its translation: CASSRYRGNEQFF. Supplemented by reference TRBV14 and TRBJ2-1, the full variable domain reads EAGVTQFPSHSVIEKGQTVTLRCDPISGHDNLYWYRRVMGKEIKFLLHFVKESKQDESGMPNNRFLAERTGGTYSTLKVQPAELEDSGVYFCASSRYRGNEQFFGPGTRLTVL.

This chain connects TRBV4-1 to TRBJ1-4; no clear D gene. CDR1 MGHRA and CDR2 YSYEKL come from the germline V gene. Trimming took 3 bases from V and 4 from J, leaving 21 bases between them. CDR3 size: 18 residues. The CDR3 here is CASSHQPPGAEVNEKLFF. CDR3 nucleotide sequence: TGCGCCAGCAGCCACCAACCCCCCGGAGCGGAAGTTAATGAAAAACTGTTTTTT.

The chain is built from TRBV11-3 and TRBJ1-1, with a tentative D call TRBD1 (5 bases). Germline V gene sequence: CDR1 SGHNT, CDR2 YENEEA. V was trimmed by 5 bases and J by 5 bases, leaving 18 bases between them. CDR3 length equals 15 residues. Here the CDR3 DNA reads TGTGCCAGCAGCCCTGCGGGGACCACGGGGACTGAAGCTTTCTTT. Translation: CASSPAGTTGTEAFF.

As DNA, the CDR3 is TGTGCCAGCAGCGTACGGGGGGCCGGCGAGCAGTACTTC. It specifies CASSVRGAGEQYF. V usage is TRBV9 and J usage is TRBJ2-7; the D gene is possibly TRBD2 (7 bases). Per germline, CDR1 SGDLS and CDR2 YYNGEE. Trimming stripped 1 base from V and 6 bases from J, with 11 bases between. The CDR3 runs to 13 residues.

The chain carries TRBV5-4 and TRBJ1-1; TRBD1 matches at 8 bases. V shed 0 bases and J 3 bases; nucleotides not matched to a gene: 7. The CDR3 extends over 16 amino acids. The germline CDR1 and CDR2 sequences are SGHNT and YYREEE (reference sequence). The CDR3 reads CASSLVPGQGYTEAFF. CDR3 DNA: TGTGCCAGCAGCTTGGTCCCCGGACAGGGATACACTGAAGCTTTCTTT.

The DNA for the CDR3 is TGTGCCAGTAGTACCGGGACAGTTCATAATGAAAAACTGTTTTTT. Its translation is CASSTGTVHNEKLFF. This sequence joins TRBV19 and TRBJ1-4; the match to TRBD1 covers 7 bases. This CDR3 comprises 15 residues. V lost 4 bases, J lost 4 bases, and 6 bases stayed unmatched. In germline, CDR1 is LNHDA, CDR2 SQIVND (reference sequence). Supplemented by reference TRBV19 and TRBJ1-4, the full variable domain reads DGGITQSPKYLFRKEGQNVTLSCEQNLNHDAMYWYRQDPGQGLRLIYYSQIVNDFQKGDIAEGYSVSREKKESFPLTVTSAQKNPTAFYLCASSTGTVHNEKLFFGSGTQLSVL.

This chain uses TRBV5-6 with TRBJ1-6; TRBD1 is a possible D gene (6 bases). The germline gives CDR1 SGHDT, CDR2 YYEEEE. The V gene lost 0 bases and the J gene lost 7 bases, with 17 bases spanning the gap. The CDR3 extends over 17 amino acids. CDR3 sequence reads: CASSLARGAEGNSPLHF. The CDR3 nucleotides read TGTGCCAGCAGCTTGGCCCGGGGGGCTGAAGGGAATTCACCCCTCCACTTT.

The V and J genes are TRBV2 and TRBJ2-6; 13 bases are shared with TRBD2. V gave up 9 bases and J gave up 4 bases; unmatched junction bases: 6. The CDR3 sequence is 16 residues long. The germline CDR1 and CDR2 sequences are SNHLY and FYNNEI. CDR3 in amino acids: CARGTSGILGANVLTF. Here the CDR3 DNA reads TGTGCCAGAGGGACTAGCGGGATTCTCGGGGCCAACGTCCTGACTTTC. Drawing the rest from reference TRBV2 and TRBJ2-6, the complete variable domain is EPEVTQTPSHQVTQMGQEVILRCVPISNHLYFYWYRQILGQKVEFLVSFYNNEISEKSEIFDDQFSVERPDGSNFTLKIRSTKLEDSAMYFCARGTSGILGANVLTFGAGSRLTVL.

The V and J genes are TRBV4-1 and TRBJ2-3, with D unclear. Trimming left V 1 base short and J 3 bases short, with 14 bases between. The germline CDR1 and CDR2 sequences are MGHRA and YSYEKL. The length of the CDR3 is 16 residues. CDR3 region: CASSQAKLTTTDTQYF. The CDR3, as DNA: TGCGCCAGCAGCCAAGCTAAATTAACCACTACAGATACGCAGTATTTT.

This chain uses TRBV11-2 with TRBJ2-5, with TRBD2 identical over 10 bases. V trimming: 3 bases; J trimming: 11 bases; junction bases outside the gene matches: 3. This CDR3 is built from 12 residues. Germline CDR1 and CDR2: SGHAT and FQNNGV. The CDR3 sequence is CASSFQREGQYF. As DNA, the CDR3 is TGTGCCAGCAGCTTCCAGCGGGAGGGGCAGTACTTC.

The chain has TRBV6-1 and TRBJ1-2; a weak D match, TRBD1 (5 bases). The CDR3 spans 14 residues. CDR1 is MNHNS, CDR2 SASEGT, per germline. V dropped 8 bases and J dropped 9 bases, with 22 bases sitting between them. This CDR3 reads CASRRGGTDECYTF. The CDR3 nucleotides are TGTGCCAGCCGTCGGGGCGGGACGGATGAATGCTACACCTTC.

V is TRBV28 and J is TRBJ2-2, with 16 bases matching TRBD2. This CDR3 is 18 amino acids long. From germline, CDR1 is MDHEN and CDR2 SYDVKM. Trimming removed 5 bases from V and 5 bases from J; junction bases left unmatched: 8. The CDR3: CASSPGLAGGPGTGELFF. As DNA, the CDR3 is TGTGCCAGCAGTCCGGGACTAGCGGGAGGGCCAGGGACCGGGGAGCTGTTTTTT.

The chain carries TRBV5-5 and TRBJ2-5, with 10 bases identical to TRBD1. Trimming removed 4 bases from V and 4 bases from J; junction bases left unmatched: 10. Germline loops: CDR1 SGHKS, CDR2 YYEKEE (reference sequence). CDR3 length equals 16 residues. The CDR3, as DNA: TGTGCCAGCAGCATCCCCGGGACAGGGGAAGGAGAGACCCAGTACTTC. Its protein product is CASSIPGTGEGETQYF.

The chain uses TRBV5-8 and TRBJ2-4; 9 positions agree with TRBD1. Germline loops: CDR1 SGHTS, CDR2 YDEGEE. Germline trimming cut 5 bases from V and 1 base from J; bases unmatched to any gene: 4. The CDR3 runs to 15 residues. The CDR3 region is CASRAGTGAKNIQYF. As DNA, the CDR3 is TGTGCCAGCAGGGCCGGGACAGGGGCCAAAAACATTCAGTACTTC.

This chain joins TRBV7-6 and TRBJ2-1; D might be TRBD2 (7 bases). Trimming cost V 5 bases and J 2 bases, with 13 bases left between them. The CDR3 sequence is 15 residues long. Germline CDR1 and CDR2: SGHVS and FNYEAQ. CDR3 sequence (DNA): TGTGCCAGCAGCACCCTAGGGGGGGCCTACAATGAGCAGTTCTTC. Its translation: CASSTLGGAYNEQFF.

Details on this clone: Relative to the germline gene, one junction end is altered; a read error may explain this. The genes are TRBV30 and TRBJ1-2, with 8 positions matching TRBD1. This CDR3 is built from 13 residues. Germline V gives CDR1 GTSNPN, CDR2 SVGIG (reference sequence). CDR3 sequence: CAWLDRANYGYPF. For the CDR3, the DNA is TGTGCCTGGCTGGACAGGGCTAACTATGGCTACCCCTTC.

The gene calls are TRBV2 and TRBJ1-3, with 9 bases aligning to TRBD1. The germline V gene encodes CDR1 SNHLY and CDR2 FYNNEI. Trimming took 6 bases from V and 0 from J; bases not matched to a gene: 3. This CDR3 spans 15 amino acids. The CDR3 reads CASRRDRDSGNTIYF. Here the CDR3 DNA reads TGTGCCAGCAGAAGGGACAGGGACTCTGGAAACACCATATATTTT. The entire variable domain, with the rest obtained from reference TRBV2 and TRBJ1-3, is as follows: EPEVTQTPSHQVTQMGQEVILRCVPISNHLYFYWYRQILGQKVEFLVSFYNNEISEKSEIFDDQFSVERPDGSNFTLKIRSTKLEDSAMYFCASRRDRDSGNTIYFGEGSWLTVV.

The chain employs TRBV6-1 and TRBJ1-5; D is unresolved. The length of the CDR3 is 14 residues. CDR1 is MNHNS and CDR2 is SASEGT in the germline V gene. The V end was cut by 11 bases, the J end by 0 bases, with 14 bases between. The chain's CDR3 is CASVRSYSNQPQHF. The CDR3, as DNA: TGTGCCTCCGTCCGGAGCTATAGCAATCAGCCCCAGCATTTT.

The chain recombines TRBV11-2 with TRBJ2-7; 9 bases fit TRBD2. CDR1 is SGHAT and CDR2 is FQNNGV in the germline V gene. V shed 4 bases, J shed 3 bases, and the junction held 4 bases outside the gene matches. This CDR3 contains 14 residues. CDR3 in DNA: TGTGCCAGCAGCTCCATAGCGGGGGTCTACGAGCAGTACTTC. Encoded protein: CASSSIAGVYEQYF.

The chain recombines TRBV7-9 with TRBJ2-2; a weak D match, TRBD2 (5 bases). CDR3 length: 13 residues. The V gene's germline CDR1 is SEHNR and CDR2 FQNEAQ (reference sequence). V lost 5 bases to trimming and J lost 5 bases, with 9 bases between them. The CDR3 DNA sequence: TGTGCCAGCAGCACCGGGGATACCGGGGAGCTGTTTTTT. Its translation is CASSTGDTGELFF.